The 7 T cell receptor beta chains below all came from one sample that was sequenced in a study of shared clonotypes between healthy human individuals. The method was immunoSEQ multiplex PCR; TCRdb's version includes in-frame clones alone and lacks a portion of them. The sample consists of 2,500,000 or so clones, 85% to 95% of them appearing once. The sample comprised naive CD4+ T cells from PBMCs. This sample's subset: CD45RA+ positively selected. These receptors all come from a man aged 18 to 29 in good health. Some clones in this sample may be carry-over from other donors' samples.

The chain recombines TRBV7-9 with TRBJ1-5, with D perhaps matching TRBD1 (5 bases). The CDR3 contains 14 residues. The germline V gene has CDR1 SEHNR and CDR2 FQNEAQ (reference sequence). The germline V and J ends were trimmed by 5 bases and 4 bases, with 12 bases remaining between them. CDR3 amino acids: CASSLDRPNQPQHF. The DNA of the CDR3 is TGTGCCAGCAGCCTCGACAGACCAAATCAGCCCCAGCATTTT.

The chain couples TRBV29-1 to TRBJ1-2; 9 bases are shared with TRBD1. Per the germline V gene, CDR1 is SQVTM and CDR2 is ANQGSEA. V lost 4 bases and J lost 6; bases outside the gene matches: 12. The CDR3 runs 15 residues. The CDR3 DNA reads as TGCAGCGTTGTGCCGGGACAGGGAAAGAGGGATGGCTACACCTTC. Amino acid sequence: CSVVPGQGKRDGYTF.

There are a few counts of this clone. Here the CDR3 DNA reads TGTGCCTGGGCGGACAGGGGGAACACTGAAGCTTTCTTT. Translating it yields CAWADRGNTEAFF. The V gene is TRBV30, the J gene TRBJ1-1; TRBD1 matches 9 bases. Germline lookup yields CDR1 GTSNPN and CDR2 SVGIG (reference sequence). V shed 5 bases and J 1 base; nucleotides not matched to a gene: 2. The CDR3 is made up of 13 amino acids.

The chain uses TRBV20-1 and TRBJ2-1; D may match TRBD1 or TRBD2 (5 bases each). V was cut by 7 bases and J by 6 bases, with 10 bases left in between. The CDR3 spans 11 residues. Germline CDR1 DFQATT, CDR2 SNEGSKA (reference sequence). In DNA, the CDR3 is TGCAGTGAAGGGGACCCCAATGAGCAGTTCTTC. As protein: CSEGDPNEQFF.

The genes are TRBV27 and TRBJ2-3; the D is unclear. Trimming stripped 2 bases from V and 3 bases from J, with 6 bases between. Germline values: CDR1 MNHEY, CDR2 SMNVEV (reference sequence). The CDR3 totals 13 residues. The CDR3 coding sequence is TGTGCCAGCAGTTTAGGGGAAACAGATACGCAGTATTTT. It encodes CASSLGETDTQYF.

The chain links TRBV13 to TRBJ2-7, with 7 nucleotides matching TRBD1. The CDR3 has 14 amino acids. Germline assignment: CDR1 PRHDT and CDR2 FYEKMQ (reference sequence). V lost 3 bases and J lost 2; bases outside the gene matches: 4. As DNA, the CDR3 is TGTGCCAGCAGCTTTTGGGGACAGACCTACGAGCAGTACTTC. Translation: CASSFWGQTYEQYF.

This sequence joins TRBV6-8 and TRBJ1-4, with D possibly being TRBD1 (5 bases). V was cut by 1 base and J by 0 bases, with 9 bases left in between. The germline V gene has CDR1 MNHGY and CDR2 SAAAGT. The CDR3 contains 16 residues. In DNA form, the CDR3 reads TGTGCCAGCAGTTACTACAGGAAAGCAACTAATGAAAAACTGTTTTTT. Translated: CASSYYRKATNEKLFF.